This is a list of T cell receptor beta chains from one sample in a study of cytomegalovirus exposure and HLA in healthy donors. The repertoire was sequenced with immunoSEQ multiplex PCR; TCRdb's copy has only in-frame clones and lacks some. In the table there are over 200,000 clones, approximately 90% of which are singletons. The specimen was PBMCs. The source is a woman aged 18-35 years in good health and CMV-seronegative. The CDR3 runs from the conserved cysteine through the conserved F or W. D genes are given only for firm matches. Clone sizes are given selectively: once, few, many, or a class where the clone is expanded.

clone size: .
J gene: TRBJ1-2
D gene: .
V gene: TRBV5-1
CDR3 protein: CASSLNRENGYTF
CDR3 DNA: TGCGCCAGCAGCTTGAACAGAGAAAATGGCTACACCTTC

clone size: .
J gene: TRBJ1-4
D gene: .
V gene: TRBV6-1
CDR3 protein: CASSNLIDNEKLFF
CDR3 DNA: TGTGCCAGCAGTAACCTAATAGATAATGAAAAACTGTTTTTT

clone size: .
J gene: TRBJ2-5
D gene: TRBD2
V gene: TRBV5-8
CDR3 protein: CASSPRGGGETQYF
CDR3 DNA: TGTGCCAGCAGCCCCCGGGGGGGAGGAGAGACCCAGTACTTC

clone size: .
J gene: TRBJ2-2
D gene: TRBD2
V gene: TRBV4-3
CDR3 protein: CASSPLKAGGPWTGELFF
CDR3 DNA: TGCGCCAGCAGCCCCCTCAAAGCGGGGGGGCCCTGGACCGGGGAGCTGTTTTTT

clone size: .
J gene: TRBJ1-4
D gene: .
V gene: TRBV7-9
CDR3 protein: CASSPGGVGKEKLFF
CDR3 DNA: TGTGCCAGCAGCCCGGGGGGGGTAGGGAAAGAAAAACTGTTTTTT

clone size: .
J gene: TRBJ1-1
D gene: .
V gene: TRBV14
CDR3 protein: CASSQVDSTEAFF
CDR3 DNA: TGTGCCAGCAGCCAAGTGGACAGCACTGAAGCTTTCTTT

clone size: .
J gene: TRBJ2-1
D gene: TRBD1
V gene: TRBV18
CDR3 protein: CASSPPGQVISNEQFF
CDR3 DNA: TGTGCCAGCTCACCACCGGGACAGGTGATAAGCAATGAGCAGTTCTTC

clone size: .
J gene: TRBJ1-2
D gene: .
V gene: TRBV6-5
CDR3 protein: CASSYLGSGYGYTF
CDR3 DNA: TGTGCCAGCAGTTACTTGGGGAGCGGCTATGGCTACACCTTC

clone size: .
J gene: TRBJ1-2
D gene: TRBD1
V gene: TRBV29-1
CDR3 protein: CSAVTGDEGQNGYTF
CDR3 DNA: TGCAGCGCTGTGACCGGGGACGAGGGACAGAATGGCTACACCTTC

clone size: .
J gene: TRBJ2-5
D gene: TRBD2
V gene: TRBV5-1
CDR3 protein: CASSETSGSWETQYF
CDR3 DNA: TGCGCCAGCAGTGAAACTAGCGGGAGTTGGGAGACCCAGTACTTC

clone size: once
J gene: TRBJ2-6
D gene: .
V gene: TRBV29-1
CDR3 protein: CSASQARSGANVLTF
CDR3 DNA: TGCAGCGCCTCACAGGCCCGCTCTGGGGCCAACGTCCTGACTTTC

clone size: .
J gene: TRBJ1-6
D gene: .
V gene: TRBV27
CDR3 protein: CASSLTGYNSPLHF
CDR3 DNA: TGTGCCAGCAGTTTGACAGGTTATAATTCACCCCTCCACTTT

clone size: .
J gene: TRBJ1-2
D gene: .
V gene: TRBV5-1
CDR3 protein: CASSLVGLIYGYTF
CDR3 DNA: TGCGCCAGCAGCTTGGTTGGGCTAATCTATGGCTACACCTTC

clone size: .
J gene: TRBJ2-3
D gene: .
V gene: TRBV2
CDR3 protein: CASSILRLTQYF
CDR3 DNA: TGTGCCAGCAGTATTTTGAGACTCACGCAGTATTTT